A selection of T cell receptor beta chains follows, all from one sample in a study of blood T cells in healthy people across ages. TCRdb re-analysed the 5' RACE reads in MiXCR, keeping a single row per CDR3 protein. The repertoire holds around 1,600,000 distinct CDR3 sequences, with roughly 43% as singletons. Input material: blood. All receptors come from a woman under 30 in good health. Both conserved end residues are part of each CDR3. Fields, in order: D gene, clone size, J gene, V gene, CDR3 DNA, CDR3 protein. The D gene is left open where the match is weak. Where a row states a size, it is once, few, many or the class of an expanded clone; other rows omit it.

-,-,TRBJ2-7,TRBV7-2,TGTGCCAGCAGCTTAAGTACGTTCGGCGAGCAGTACTTC,CASSLSTFGEQYF
TRBD1,-,TRBJ2-3,TRBV6-5,TGTGCCAGCCGAGGGCGGGACAGGAGCCCAGATACGCAGTATTTT,CASRGRDRSPDTQYF
-,-,TRBJ1-1,TRBV5-1,TGCACCAGCAGCTTGGGGCAGTCAATGAACACTGAAGCTTTCTTT,CTSSLGQSMNTEAFF
-,-,TRBJ1-5,TRBV4-3,TGCGCCAGCAGCCAACGATTGGGGGGCAATCAGCCCCAGCATTTT,CASSQRLGGNQPQHF
TRBD1,-,TRBJ2-1,TRBV7-2,TGTGCCAGCAGACCACCGGGACAGGGCTCCTACAATGAGCAGTTCTTC,CASRPPGQGSYNEQFF
-,-,TRBJ2-5,TRBV5-1,TGCGCCAGCAGCTTACCCTCGACAGACAAGAGACAGTACTTC,CASSLPSTDKRQYF
-,-,TRBJ1-5,TRBV21-1,TGTGCCAGCAAAGGAGAGGGGCCTCAGCCCCAGCATTTT,CASKGEGPQPQHF
-,few,TRBJ2-3,TRBV10-3,TGTGCCATATCCTCCAGCGGCCCTGGGACAGATACGCAGTATTTT,CAISSSGPGTDTQYF
-,-,TRBJ2-3,TRBV5-1,TGCGCCAGCAGCTATGGGGGGGCCGGTAGAGATACGCAGTATTTT,CASSYGGAGRDTQYF
-,few,TRBJ2-3,TRBV20-1,TGCAGTGCTAGAGATCACCTAAAGGGTACGCAGTATTTT,CSARDHLKGTQYF
-,few,TRBJ1-3,TRBV20-1,TGCAGTGCTCCCCCCCCGGGGAGGGGAAACACCATATATTTT,CSAPPPGRGNTIYF
-,-,TRBJ1-2,TRBV7-9,TGTGCCAGCAGCTACGTGGTCGAGGGCTACACCTTC,CASSYVVEGYTF